The table lists the clone carrying this TCR beta chain with a few counts. The data belong to a study of radiation and T cells in renal cell carcinoma. The time point: blood 4 weeks post-SBRT, at nephrectomy. Treatment: 15 Gy SBRT to primary tumor, nephrectomy 4 weeks later. Radiation-treated patients gave blood at baseline, week 2 and week 4. Clear cell pathology was present in this patient's renal cell carcinoma. Trimming stripped 2 bases from V and 5 bases from J, with 12 bases between. In germline, CDR1 is MNHEY, CDR2 SVGAGI. This CDR3 contains 14 residues. TCRdb keeps only in-frame clones here, not all; method: immunoSEQ multiplex PCR. The data contain around 64,000 clones, over 65% of them seen just once; the ten biggest clones take up around 6.8%.

The sample in question was blood, obtained from a patient whose treatment included radiotherapy and nephrectomy. The rearrangement uses TRBV6-5 and TRBJ2-5; D might be TRBD2 (6 bases). This TCR was sampled from a man aged 55 to 70 with renal cell carcinoma. CDR3 DNA: TGTGCCAGCAGTTACGAGGGAGGAGGCGAGACCCAGTACTTC. It encodes CASSYEGGGETQYF.